A single sample gave rise to the 21 T cell receptor beta chains below, sequenced in a study of T cell responses to AZD1222 COVID-19 vaccine. Repertoires were generated with immunoSEQ multiplex PCR, while TCRdb's copy carries only in-frame clones and drops some. The sample shows around 88,000 clones, about 90% of them seen only once. The sample consisted of peripheral blood, taken on day 0 of AZD1222 vaccination. These receptors were taken from an adult in good health.

This clone was found a few times. For the CDR3, the DNA is TGCGCCAGCAGCTTGGGCGGCCCTAACTATGGCTACACCTTC. Encoded protein: CASSLGGPNYGYTF. The chain uses TRBV5-1 and TRBJ1-2; D gene unclear. The germline V gene has CDR1 SGHRS and CDR2 YFSETQ. The CDR3 covers 14 residues. V was shortened by 0 bases and J by 0 bases, with 6 bases between the two germline ends.

This chain links TRBV28 with TRBJ1-2; D is undetermined. V lost 5 bases to trimming and J lost 2 bases, with 6 bases between them. The CDR3 sequence is 12 residues long. The V gene's germline CDR1 is MDHEN and CDR2 SYDVKM. CDR3 in amino acids: CASSIYNYGYTF. In nucleotides, the CDR3 is TGTGCCAGCAGTATTTACAACTATGGCTACACCTTC.

This chain joins TRBV6-5 and TRBJ1-2, with 7 bases that match TRBD1. This CDR3 contains 14 residues. Per germline, CDR1 MNHEY and CDR2 SVGAGI. Trimming removed 5 bases from V and 2 bases from J; junction bases left unmatched: 5. The CDR3 nucleotides are TGTGCCAGCAGTCTTTCCAGGGGGAACTATGGCTACACCTTC. Its protein product is CASSLSRGNYGYTF.

This chain connects TRBV28 to TRBJ2-7; D is ambiguous. Trimming pared 2 bases from V and 2 bases from J, leaving 16 bases between. CDR1 is MDHEN, CDR2 SYDVKM, per germline. The CDR3 length is 16 residues. CDR3 amino acids: CASSLRLGRATYEQYF. The CDR3, as DNA: TGTGCCAGCAGTTTACGGCTGGGAAGGGCGACCTACGAGCAGTACTTC.

By frequency in the sample, this clone is medium-sized. The chain has TRBV7-2 and TRBJ1-5; D is perhaps TRBD1 (5 bases). CDR3 length: 15 residues. V was trimmed by 5 bases and J by 0 bases, leaving 11 bases between them. Germline V CDR1 and CDR2: SGHTA, FQGNSA. The CDR3 DNA is TGTGCCAGCAGCCCGCGGACACCTAGCAATCAGCCCCAGCATTTT. It encodes CASSPRTPSNQPQHF.

This clone appeared a single time. The CDR3 loop is CASGLELGAQFF. CDR3 in DNA: TGTGCTAGTGGTTTGGAGTTGGGCGCCCAGTTCTTC. The J gene is TRBJ2-1, the V gene TRBV12-5, with D unclear. The CDR3 contains 12 residues. Germline V gene sequence: CDR1 LGHNT, CDR2 FRNRAP. The V and J ends lost 1 base and 13 bases respectively, with 11 bases between them.

The chain recombines TRBV6-5 with TRBJ1-2; D remains unclear. The CDR3 covers 13 residues. V was cut by 6 bases and J by 7 bases, with 15 bases left in between. Germline CDR1 reads MNHEY; CDR2 reads SVGAGI. CDR3 in amino acids: CASRDPGLLGYTF. Written as DNA, the CDR3 is TGTGCCAGCAGAGATCCGGGCCTCCTTGGCTACACCTTC.

This clone has just a few counts. This chain joins TRBV3-1 (or the pseudogene TRBV3-2) and TRBJ1-3, with a weak D call TRBD1 (5 bases). Trimming cost V 6 bases and J 0 bases, with 12 bases left between them. CDR3 size: 15 residues. CDR1 LGHDT and CDR2 YNNKEL come from the germline V gene (reference sequence). The CDR3 region has the DNA TGTGCCAGCAGTCCAGGGTCCGGCTCTGGAAACACCATATATTTT. Translation: CASSPGSGSGNTIYF.

This clone was counted a few times. The chain's CDR3 is CASSQVAGQNYGYTF. The CDR3 DNA sequence: TGCGCCAGCAGCCAAGTCGCGGGACAGAACTATGGCTACACCTTC. This chain connects TRBV4-3 to TRBJ1-2; 7 nucleotides agree with TRBD1. The germline gives CDR1 LGHNA, CDR2 YSLEER. V was clipped by 1 base and J by 2 bases; unmatched bases: 4. CDR3 length: 15 residues.

V usage is TRBV7-3 and J usage is TRBJ2-2; 7 nucleotides match TRBD1. This CDR3 region has 15 residues. V was clipped by 5 bases and J by 6 bases; unmatched bases: 9. CDR1 and CDR2 from the germline V gene are SGHTA and FQGTGA. The CDR3, as DNA: TGTGCCAGCAGCCCTTCCCGGGACAGTCCCGGGGAGCTGTTTTTT. Protein sequence: CASSPSRDSPGELFF.

The rearrangement joins TRBV7-8 to TRBJ1-1; D is unresolved. Germline V gene data show CDR1 as SGHVS and CDR2 as FQNEAQ. The CDR3 is 15 residues long. With 1 base removed from V and 5 bases from J, the gap between germline ends came to 14 bases. CDR3 region: CASSLGSRTVTEAFF. CDR3 coding DNA: TGTGCCAGCAGCTTAGGGTCCCGGACGGTGACTGAAGCTTTCTTT.

The chain carries TRBV7-9 and TRBJ2-7; D is ambiguous. The CDR3 length is 14 residues. V was clipped by 5 bases and J by 2 bases, with 13 bases between them. CDR1 and CDR2 from the germline V gene are SEHNR and FQNEAQ (reference sequence). The CDR3 region is CASSPISTAYEQYF. CDR3 bases: TGTGCCAGCAGCCCTATAAGTACGGCCTACGAGCAGTACTTC.

The V call is TRBV10-3, the J call TRBJ2-7; 11 bases fit TRBD1. V shed 10 bases and J 3 bases; nucleotides not matched to a gene: 5. The CDR3 is 13 residues long. Germline CDR1 ENHRY, CDR2 SYGVKD. The CDR3 sequence is CATGTGGFYEQYF. The CDR3 nucleotides read TGTGCCACCGGGACAGGGGGATTCTACGAGCAGTACTTC.

J is TRBJ2-7 and V is TRBV3-1 (or the pseudogene TRBV3-2); 7 nucleotides align to TRBD2. V lost 1 base, J lost 3 bases, and 3 bases stayed unmatched. Germline V lookup: CDR1 LGHDT, CDR2 YNNKEL (reference sequence). The CDR3 is made up of 14 amino acids. The CDR3 sequence: CASSQAGRHYEQYF. The DNA for the CDR3 is TGTGCCAGCAGCCAAGCCGGGAGGCACTACGAGCAGTACTTC.

The J gene is TRBJ2-3, the V gene TRBV11-2, with D possibly TRBD2 on 7 matching bases. This CDR3 region has 18 residues. CDR1 and CDR2 (germline): SGHAT, FQNNGV. The V end lost 4 bases, the J end lost 0 bases, and 20 bases lay between the germline ends. The CDR3 spells CASSSGTGGPWSTDTQYF. As DNA, the CDR3 is TGTGCCAGCAGCTCAGGTACGGGGGGCCCTTGGAGCACAGATACGCAGTATTTT. The full variable domain, completed using reference TRBV11-2 and TRBJ2-3, is EAGVAQSPRYKIIEKRQSVAFWCNPISGHATLYWYQQILGQGPKLLIQFQNNGVVDDSQLPKDRFSAERLKGVDSTLKIQPAKLEDSAVYLCASSSGTGGPWSTDTQYFGPGTRLTVL.

The genes are TRBV7-3 and TRBJ1-3, with D possibly matching TRBD1 (5 bases). This CDR3 region has 15 residues. The V and J ends lost 3 bases and 2 bases respectively, with 11 bases between them. The germline V gene has CDR1 SGHTA and CDR2 FQGTGA. The CDR3 bases are TGTGCCAGCAGCTTGGGGGGTCATACTGGAAACACCATATATTTT. Its protein is CASSLGGHTGNTIYF.

V is TRBV2 and J is TRBJ1-5, with D perhaps matching TRBD1 (5 bases). Germline V CDR1 and CDR2: SNHLY, FYNNEI. The CDR3 loop spans 13 amino acids. The V and J ends lost 3 bases and 3 bases respectively, with 6 bases between them. The CDR3 nucleotides are TGTGCCAGCAGTGACAGGGTCAATCAGCCCCAGCATTTT. Translation gives CASSDRVNQPQHF.

The chain joins TRBV24-1 to TRBJ2-1; D remains unclear. The length of the CDR3 is 15 residues. CDR1 is KGHDR and CDR2 is SFDVKD in the germline V gene. The V and J ends lost 4 bases and 2 bases respectively, with 11 bases between them. This CDR3 is CATSDHSTAYNEQFF. The CDR3 DNA reads TGTGCCACCAGTGACCATTCGACGGCCTACAATGAGCAGTTCTTC.

The V call is TRBV19, the J call TRBJ1-4; 9 bases fit TRBD1. The germline gives CDR1 LNHDA, CDR2 SQIVND (reference sequence). This CDR3 has 14 residues. V lost 5 bases to trimming and J lost 8 bases; unmatched junction nucleotides: 6. The CDR3, as DNA: TGTGCCAGTAGTTTCCGACAGGGGGAAGAAAAACTGTTTTTT. It translates to CASSFRQGEEKLFF.

This clone was found a few times. The chain has TRBV27 and TRBJ2-1; the match to TRBD2 covers 11 bases. Trimming at V came to 4 bases and at J to 9 bases, leaving 11 bases not matched to a gene. Germline CDR1 is MNHEY and CDR2 is SMNVEV (reference sequence). The CDR3 has 16 residues. The CDR3 loop reads CASSSSLAGGRGEQFF. Here the CDR3 DNA reads TGTGCCAGCAGTTCGAGCCTAGCGGGGGGCCGGGGTGAGCAGTTCTTC.

The rearrangement uses TRBV4-3 and TRBJ2-2; 8 bases are shared with TRBD1. CDR1 and CDR2 from the germline V gene are LGHNA and YSLEER. CDR3 length: 15 residues. With 3 bases clipped from V and 8 bases from J, the junction kept 8 bases outside the gene matches. The CDR3 protein is CASSQGTGGGGELFF. The CDR3 coding sequence is TGCGCCAGCAGCCAGGGCACAGGGGGAGGAGGGGAGCTGTTTTTT.